These 10 T cell receptor beta chains were sequenced from one sample in a study of blood T cell repertoires in COVID-19. Repertoires were generated with immunoSEQ multiplex PCR, while TCRdb's copy carries only in-frame clones and drops some. The table records approximately 150,000 clones, about nine tenths of them present only once. Material: peripheral blood. The source of these receptors is a human donor in a cohort sampled during active COVID-19.

CDR3 amino acids: CASSDPSRNTGELFF. DNA of the CDR3: TGTGCCAGCAGTGATCCTAGCAGGAACACCGGGGAGCTGTTTTTT. The chain links TRBV2 to TRBJ2-2; a possible D gene is TRBD2 (5 bases). V was pared by 3 bases and J by 1 base, with 9 bases between. This CDR3 region has 15 residues. Germline-derived CDR1 and CDR2 are SNHLY and FYNNEI.

This sequence joins TRBV3-1 (or the pseudogene TRBV3-2) and TRBJ1-2; unclear D gene. CDR3 size: 14 residues. V lost 4 bases and J lost 8, with 17 bases in between. Per the germline V gene, CDR1 is LGHDT and CDR2 is YNNKEL (reference sequence). CDR3 DNA sequence: TGTGCCAGCAGCCCAGAGTGGGGAGACCGCGGCTACACCTTC. Amino acid sequence: CASSPEWGDRGYTF.

The chain combines TRBV5-5 with TRBJ1-6; 7 bases align to TRBD1. The CDR3 loop spans 16 amino acids. Germline CDR1 is SGHKS and CDR2 is YYEKEE (reference sequence). V gave up 4 bases and J gave up 9 bases; unmatched junction bases: 13. The CDR3 DNA reads as TGTGCCAGCAGCCATGGACAGGAATTAGGGATTTCACCCCTCCACTTT. It specifies CASSHGQELGISPLHF.

V gene TRBV4-2 combines with J gene TRBJ2-1, with 12 nucleotides matching TRBD2. This CDR3 has 16 amino acids. Germline V gene lookup returns CDR1 LGHNA and CDR2 YNFKEQ. V lost 0 bases and J lost 9; bases outside the gene matches: 6. The DNA of the CDR3 is TGTGCCAGCAGCCAAGATAGACTAGCGGGGGCGGGTGAGCAGTTCTTC. It specifies CASSQDRLAGAGEQFF.

This clone came up once. J is TRBJ2-5 and V is TRBV2, with 8 bases fitting TRBD2. Germline CDR1 SNHLY, CDR2 FYNNEI. This CDR3 is built from 16 residues. With V trimmed by 2 bases and J by 4 bases, 9 bases remained unmatched. This CDR3 reads CASSELDGGAGETQYF. CDR3 DNA sequence: TGTGCCAGCAGTGAATTGGACGGGGGGGCGGGAGAGACCCAGTACTTC.

This rearrangement joins TRBV23-1 to TRBJ2-5; D is unresolved. TRBV23-1 has ORF status, its function being uncertain. The CDR3 sequence is 11 residues long. The V end lost 8 bases, the J end lost 7 bases, and 11 bases lay between the germline ends. CDR3 loop: CASQPCGTQYF. The CDR3 coding sequence is TGCGCCAGCCAGCCCTGCGGGACCCAGTACTTC.

V is TRBV2 and J is TRBJ2-2; D is perhaps TRBD1 (5 bases). Trimming cost V 7 bases and J 4 bases, with 13 bases left between them. The CDR3 extends over 14 amino acids. Germline CDR1 is SNHLY and CDR2 is FYNNEI. The CDR3 sequence: CASTERQLTGELFF. CDR3 DNA: TGTGCCAGCACCGAGAGACAGCTCACCGGGGAGCTGTTTTTT.

This chain connects TRBV10-2 to TRBJ1-1, with D perhaps matching TRBD1 (5 bases). The germline V gene encodes CDR1 WSHSY and CDR2 SAAADI. V lost 3 bases to trimming and J lost 4 bases, with 9 bases between them. The CDR3 is made up of 13 amino acids. CDR3 residues: CASSDVQGTEAFF. The CDR3 bases are TGCGCCAGCAGTGACGTTCAGGGCACTGAAGCTTTCTTT.

This rearrangement joins TRBV18 to TRBJ2-3, with a weak D call TRBD1 (5 bases). The ends were cut back, 5 bases at V and 4 bases at J, with 7 bases in the middle. The V gene's germline CDR1 is KGHSH and CDR2 LQKENI. CDR3 length: 12 residues. In DNA form, the CDR3 reads TGTGCCAGCTCATCCAGGGCAGATACGCAGTATTTT. This sequence encodes CASSSRADTQYF.

This clone appeared a few times. This chain uses TRBV11-2 with TRBJ2-7, with D unresolved. The CDR3 runs to 12 residues. Trimming pared 2 bases from V and 4 bases from J, leaving 6 bases between. Germline V gene lookup returns CDR1 SGHAT and CDR2 FQNNGV. CDR3 DNA sequence: TGTGCCAGCAGCTTACCCTCGTACGAGCAGTACTTC. It is translated as CASSLPSYEQYF. Supplemented by reference TRBV11-2 and TRBJ2-7, the full variable domain reads EAGVAQSPRYKIIEKRQSVAFWCNPISGHATLYWYQQILGQGPKLLIQFQNNGVVDDSQLPKDRFSAERLKGVDSTLKIQPAKLEDSAVYLCASSLPSYEQYFGPGTRLTVT.